One sample yielded the 20 T cell receptor beta chains listed below, sequenced in a study of T cells in tuberculosis. Using immunoSEQ multiplex PCR, the repertoire was profiled, and TCRdb retains in-frame clones only, with some absent. The sample consists of roughly 40,000 clones, about 95% of them appearing once. Sequencing was carried out using PBMCs. These receptors originate from a donor between 5 and 29 years old with latent tuberculosis or without tuberculosis infection.

The chain employs TRBV7-2 and TRBJ1-1, with no clear D. V lost 8 bases to trimming and J lost 7 bases, with 11 bases between them. CDR1 is SGHTA and CDR2 is FQGNSA in the germline V gene. The CDR3 runs to 11 residues. The CDR3 here is CASAQTGEAFF. CDR3 DNA: TGTGCCAGCGCCCAAACTGGTGAAGCTTTCTTT.

The chain recombines TRBV7-2 with TRBJ1-1; 8 positions match TRBD1. Germline loops: CDR1 SGHTA, CDR2 FQGNSA. The CDR3 length is 11 residues. The trim removed 3 bases at V and 11 bases at J, leaving 2 bases unmatched. The CDR3 DNA reads as TGTGCCAGCAGCTTGGGACAGGCGGCTTTCTTT. It translates to CASSLGQAAFF.

The chain has TRBV25-1 and TRBJ1-1, with 7 bases identical to TRBD1. After removal of 2 bases from V and 3 bases from J, the junction contained 6 bases not matched to a gene. The CDR3 is 15 amino acids. The germline gives CDR1 MGHDK, CDR2 SYGVNS. The CDR3 bases are TGTGCCAGCAGTGAACAGGGGGTAGGGGACACTGAAGCTTTCTTT. Its translation is CASSEQGVGDTEAFF.

J is TRBJ2-5 and V is TRBV7-6; the match to TRBD1 covers 7 bases. CDR1 and CDR2 (germline): SGHVS, FNYEAQ. The trim removed 4 bases at V and 0 bases at J, leaving 8 bases unmatched. The CDR3 has 16 residues. As DNA, the CDR3 is TGTGCCAGCAGCTCTCGGATACAGGGGTACCAAGAGACCCAGTACTTC. This encodes CASSSRIQGYQETQYF.

The chain combines TRBV27 with TRBJ2-1, with 7 bases fitting TRBD1. V was pared by 4 bases and J by 6 bases, with 9 bases of the junction left unmatched. Germline values: CDR1 MNHEY, CDR2 SMNVEV (reference sequence). The CDR3 runs 15 residues. The CDR3 DNA follows: TGTGCCAGCAGTTCACAGGGGCCCCGGGGCAATGAGCAGTTCTTC. Its protein is CASSSQGPRGNEQFF.

The chain is built from TRBV4-3 and TRBJ1-2; TRBD1 matches 8 bases. CDR3 length equals 16 residues. In germline, CDR1 is LGHNA, CDR2 YSLEER. The J segment lost 6 bases and the V segment lost 4 bases, leaving 13 bases of the junction unmatched. The CDR3 spells CASSPEGSAGGNGYTF. Written as DNA, the CDR3 is TGCGCCAGCAGCCCTGAAGGGTCTGCAGGGGGCAATGGCTACACCTTC.

The chain combines TRBV25-1 with TRBJ2-3; D might be TRBD1 (5 bases). This CDR3 has 17 residues. From germline, CDR1 is MGHDK and CDR2 SYGVNS. The germline V and J ends were trimmed by 3 bases and 0 bases, with 16 bases remaining between them. The CDR3 loop is CASSDRQRQPSTDTQYF. For the CDR3, the DNA is TGTGCCAGCAGTGATCGACAGAGGCAGCCTAGCACAGATACGCAGTATTTT.

The CDR3 region has the DNA TGTGCCAGCACTCAAGGTAGACAGGGGTTCCAGCGGGCCAACACTGAAGCTTTCTTT. Its protein is CASTQGRQGFQRANTEAFF. The J gene is TRBJ1-1, the V gene TRBV7-9; 8 nucleotides agree with TRBD1. CDR3 length: 19 residues. CDR1 and CDR2 (germline): SEHNR, FQNEAQ (reference sequence). Trimming took 7 bases from V and 2 from J; bases not matched to a gene: 21.

The gene calls are TRBV19 and TRBJ2-2; D perhaps matches TRBD1 (5 bases). The ends were cut back, 3 bases at V and 5 bases at J, with 7 bases in the middle. The CDR3 is 13 residues long. Germline V CDR1 and CDR2: LNHDA, SQIVND (reference sequence). CDR3 sequence reads: CASSIQGTGELFF. CDR3 nucleotides: TGTGCCAGTAGTATTCAGGGAACCGGGGAGCTGTTTTTT.

The V gene is TRBV5-1, the J gene TRBJ2-5, with D possibly TRBD2 on 6 matching bases. The V and J ends lost 0 bases and 4 bases respectively, with 10 bases between them. CDR1 and CDR2 (germline): SGHRS, YFSETQ. This CDR3 contains 14 residues. CDR3 protein: CASSLVEGGETQYF. The CDR3 nucleotides are TGCGCCAGCAGCTTGGTGGAGGGAGGAGAGACCCAGTACTTC. The variable domain in full, completed from reference TRBV5-1 and TRBJ2-5, reads KAGVTQTPRYLIKTRGQQVTLSCSPISGHRSVSWYQQTPGQGLQFLFEYFSETQRNKGNFPGRFSGRQFSNSRSEMNVSTLELGDSALYLCASSLVEGGETQYFGPGTRLLVL.

This chain connects TRBV11-3 to TRBJ2-3, with 7 bases lining up with TRBD2. The length of the CDR3 is 14 residues. Germline values: CDR1 SGHNT, CDR2 YENEEA. V gave up 3 bases and J gave up 5 bases; unmatched junction bases: 5. CDR3 region: CASSLSGERDTQYF. CDR3 nucleotide sequence: TGTGCCAGCAGCTTGAGCGGGGAACGAGATACGCAGTATTTT.

J is TRBJ2-3 and V is TRBV11-2; the match to TRBD1 covers 7 bases. This CDR3 is 14 amino acids long. V gave up 3 bases and J gave up 2 bases; unmatched junction bases: 2. Germline V lookup: CDR1 SGHAT, CDR2 FQNNGV. CDR3: CASSLTGPTDTQYF. The CDR3 nucleotides read TGTGCCAGCAGCTTGACAGGGCCCACAGATACGCAGTATTTT.

The chain carries TRBV2 and TRBJ1-1; the D gene is possibly TRBD1 (6 bases). The germline gives CDR1 SNHLY, CDR2 FYNNEI. The V gene lost 1 base and the J gene lost 6 bases, with 18 bases spanning the gap. CDR3 length equals 16 residues. CDR3 sequence (DNA): TGTGCCAGCAGTGAAGGGCCCGGGGCCGAGGGGGCTGAAGCTTTCTTT. Translating it yields CASSEGPGAEGAEAFF.

This chain connects TRBV25-1 to TRBJ1-1, with 8 positions matching TRBD1. CDR3 length: 15 amino acids. V gave up 3 bases and J gave up 1 base; unmatched junction bases: 4. Germline V gene lookup returns CDR1 MGHDK and CDR2 SYGVNS. As DNA, the CDR3 is TGTGCCAGCAGTGAGACACAGGGGGGGAACACTGAAGCTTTCTTT. Protein: CASSETQGGNTEAFF.

The V and J genes are TRBV11-3 and TRBJ2-3, with D uncertain. The CDR3 runs 12 residues. Trimming shortened V by 5 bases and J by 1 base, and 4 bases separated the two germline ends. In germline, CDR1 is SGHNT, CDR2 YENEEA. CDR3 residues: CASSPGTDTQYF. The CDR3 DNA reads as TGTGCCAGCAGCCCAGGCACAGATACGCAGTATTTT.

The V call is TRBV9, the J call TRBJ1-1; no clear D. The CDR3 runs 13 residues. V dropped 1 base and J dropped 0 bases, with 4 bases sitting between them. Germline V gives CDR1 SGDLS, CDR2 YYNGEE. The CDR3: CASSVRMNTEAFF. CDR3 sequence (DNA): TGTGCCAGCAGCGTACGTATGAACACTGAAGCTTTCTTT.

J is TRBJ1-2 and V is TRBV7-2; D is undetermined. The CDR3 spans 14 residues. Germline assignment: CDR1 SGHTA and CDR2 FQGNSA. V shed 1 base and J shed 4 bases, with 10 bases lying between them. The CDR3 nucleotides are TGTGCCAGCAGCTTAGAGTGGGCTGGCTATGGCTACACCTTC. Its protein is CASSLEWAGYGYTF.

V is TRBV10-3 and J is TRBJ2-3; 8 nucleotides line up with TRBD1. CDR3 length equals 18 residues. Unmatched junction bases numbered 10, after V lost 0 bases and J lost 2 bases. The germline CDR1 and CDR2 sequences are ENHRY and SYGVKD. The CDR3 reads CAISESTRDRGNTDTQYF. CDR3 DNA: TGTGCCATCAGTGAGTCGACGAGAGACAGGGGTAACACAGATACGCAGTATTTT.

The chain employs TRBV28 and TRBJ1-1, with TRBD1 as a possible D gene (6 bases). Trimming took 6 bases from V and 2 from J, leaving 13 bases between them. The germline CDR1 and CDR2 sequences are MDHEN and SYDVKM. This CDR3 spans 14 amino acids. Here the CDR3 reads CASRPSGGNTEAFF. For the CDR3, the DNA is TGTGCCAGCAGGCCCTCGGGGGGCAACACTGAAGCTTTCTTT.

This sequence joins TRBV25-1 and TRBJ1-4; no reliable D call. Germline V gives CDR1 MGHDK, CDR2 SYGVNS. V shed 4 bases and J shed 7 bases, with 13 bases lying between them. The CDR3 spans 14 residues. The CDR3: CASSGRRSGEKLFF. The DNA for the CDR3 is TGTGCCAGCAGTGGGCGCCGGTCGGGTGAAAAACTGTTTTTT.